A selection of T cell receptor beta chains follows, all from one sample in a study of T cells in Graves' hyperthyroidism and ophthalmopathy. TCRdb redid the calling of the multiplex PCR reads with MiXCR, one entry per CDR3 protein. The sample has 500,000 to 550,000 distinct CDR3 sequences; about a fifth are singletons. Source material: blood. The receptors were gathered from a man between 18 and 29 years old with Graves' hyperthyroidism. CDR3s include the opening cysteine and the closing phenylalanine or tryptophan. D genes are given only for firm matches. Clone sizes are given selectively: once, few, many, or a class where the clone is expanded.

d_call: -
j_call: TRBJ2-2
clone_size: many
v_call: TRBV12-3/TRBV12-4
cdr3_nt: TGTGCCAGCTATCTTGGGGAGAACACCGGGGAGCTGTTTTTT
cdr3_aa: CASYLGENTGELFF

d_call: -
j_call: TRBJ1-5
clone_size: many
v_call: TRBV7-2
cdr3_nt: TGTGCCAGCAGCTTACGTATCGGTCAGCCCCAGCATTTT
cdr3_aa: CASSLRIGQPQHF

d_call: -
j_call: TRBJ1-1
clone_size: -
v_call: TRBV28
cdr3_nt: TGTGCCAGCAGTCCATGGGGGCCCAACACTGAAGCTTTCTTT
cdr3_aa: CASSPWGPNTEAFF

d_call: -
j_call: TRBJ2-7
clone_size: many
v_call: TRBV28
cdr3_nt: TGTGCCAGCAGTTTTGACAGTCCCTACGAGCAGTACTTC
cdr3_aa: CASSFDSPYEQYF

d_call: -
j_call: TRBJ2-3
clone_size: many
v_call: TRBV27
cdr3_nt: TGTGCCAGCAGTCCCCTAGGGGGGAGCACAGATACGCAGTATTTT
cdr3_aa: CASSPLGGSTDTQYF

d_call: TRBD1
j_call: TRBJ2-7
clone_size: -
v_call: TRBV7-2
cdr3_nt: TGTGCCAGCAGCCCCCTAGGACAGGGCCACGAGCAGTACTTC
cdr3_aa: CASSPLGQGHEQYF

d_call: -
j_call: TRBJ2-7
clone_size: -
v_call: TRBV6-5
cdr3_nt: TGTGCCAGCAGTTACAAACCGCGGGCCTACGAGCAGTACTTC
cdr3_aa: CASSYKPRAYEQYF

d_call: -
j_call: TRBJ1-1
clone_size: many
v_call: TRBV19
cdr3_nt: TGTGCCAGTATCCCGGCGATGAACACTGAAGCTTTCTTT
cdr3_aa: CASIPAMNTEAFF

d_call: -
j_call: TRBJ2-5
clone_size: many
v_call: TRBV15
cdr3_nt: TGTGCCACCAGCAAGGGACCGGGACCCCAAGAGACCCAGTACTTC
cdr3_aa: CATSKGPGPQETQYF

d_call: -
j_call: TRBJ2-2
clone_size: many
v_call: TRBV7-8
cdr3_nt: TGTGCCAGCAGCCGGCGCCCCTCGAACACCGGGGAGCTGTTTTTT
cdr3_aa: CASSRRPSNTGELFF

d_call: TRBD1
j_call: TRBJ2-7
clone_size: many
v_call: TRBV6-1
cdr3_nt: TGTGCCAGCAATGTGGGACAGCACTCCTACGAGCAGTACTTC
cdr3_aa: CASNVGQHSYEQYF

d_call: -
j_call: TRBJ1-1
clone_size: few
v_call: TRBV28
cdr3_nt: TGTGCCGCGGCCCCCCTGGAGGCTGAAGCTTTCTTT
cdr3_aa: CAAAPLEAEAFF

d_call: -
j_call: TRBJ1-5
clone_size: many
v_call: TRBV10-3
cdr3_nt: TGTGCCATCAGTGAGGGGGGGGTAGGTATTTCAGGCAATCAGCCCCAGCATTTT
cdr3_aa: CAISEGGVGISGNQPQHF

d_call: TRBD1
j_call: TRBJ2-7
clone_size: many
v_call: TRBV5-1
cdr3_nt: TGCGCCAGCAGCTTGGTGGACAGGGGGCTTGAGCAGTACTTC
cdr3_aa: CASSLVDRGLEQYF

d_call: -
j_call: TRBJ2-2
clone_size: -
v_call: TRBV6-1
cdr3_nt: TGTGCCAGCACCGAGGTGGGGGCAGACACCGGGGAGCTGTTTTTT
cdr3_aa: CASTEVGADTGELFF

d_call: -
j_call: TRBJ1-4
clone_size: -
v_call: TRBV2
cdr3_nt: TGTGCCAGCAGTGGGGCGAGTAGTGAAAAACTGTTTTTT
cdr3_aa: CASSGASSEKLFF

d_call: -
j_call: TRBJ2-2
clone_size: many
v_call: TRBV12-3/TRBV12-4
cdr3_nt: TGTGCCAGCAGTTTAGTCAGGGCGAACGGGGAGCTGTTTTTT
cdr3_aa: CASSLVRANGELFF

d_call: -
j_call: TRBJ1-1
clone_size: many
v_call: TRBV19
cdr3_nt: TGTGCCAGTCTCGTGGGGGGAGAAGCTTTCTTT
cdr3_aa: CASLVGGEAFF

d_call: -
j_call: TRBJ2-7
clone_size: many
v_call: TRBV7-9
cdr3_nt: TGTGCCAGCAGCCAAGCAGGATCATCCTACGAGCAGTACTTC
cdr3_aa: CASSQAGSSYEQYF

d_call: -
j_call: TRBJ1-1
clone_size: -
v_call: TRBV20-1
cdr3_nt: TGCAGTGCTAGAGTGGGGGGTTGGGGCACTGAAGCTTTCTTT
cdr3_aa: CSARVGGWGTEAFF

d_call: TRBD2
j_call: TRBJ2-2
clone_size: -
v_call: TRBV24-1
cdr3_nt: TGTGCCACCAGTGCGACTAGCCACGACACCGGGGAGCTGTTTTTT
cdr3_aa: CATSATSHDTGELFF

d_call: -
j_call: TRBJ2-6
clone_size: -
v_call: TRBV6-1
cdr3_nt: TGTGCCAGCAGGGTAGAACCGGCCAACGTCCTGACTTTC
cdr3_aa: CASRVEPANVLTF

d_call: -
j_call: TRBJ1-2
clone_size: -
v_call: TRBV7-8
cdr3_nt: TGTGCCAGCAGCTTAAGAAGGACAGCTGCTGACTATGGCTACACCTTC
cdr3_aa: CASSLRRTAADYGYTF

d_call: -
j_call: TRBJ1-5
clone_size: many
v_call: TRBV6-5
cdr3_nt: TGTGCCAGCAGTTACTCGGAGGGGATTGGCAATCAGCCCCAGCATTTT
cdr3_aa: CASSYSEGIGNQPQHF

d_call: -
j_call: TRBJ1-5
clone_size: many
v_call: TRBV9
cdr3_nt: TGTGCCAGCAGCGCAAAGGGGGGCAGCCAGCCCCAGCATTTT
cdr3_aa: CASSAKGGSQPQHF

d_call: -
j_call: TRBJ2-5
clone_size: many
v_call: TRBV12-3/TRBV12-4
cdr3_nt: TGTGCCAGCAGTTTAGCAACCTCCGGGGGGACCCAGTACTTC
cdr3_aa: CASSLATSGGTQYF

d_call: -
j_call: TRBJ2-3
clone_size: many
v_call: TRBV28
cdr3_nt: TGTGCCAGCAGTTCCGGGTCCTTCACAGATACGCAGTATTTT
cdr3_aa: CASSSGSFTDTQYF

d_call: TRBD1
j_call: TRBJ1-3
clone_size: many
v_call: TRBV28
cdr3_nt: TGTGCCAGCAGTCCCGGGACAGGGATGGGAAACACCATATATTTT
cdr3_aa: CASSPGTGMGNTIYF

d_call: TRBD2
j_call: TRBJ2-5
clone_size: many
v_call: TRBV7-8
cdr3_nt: TGTGCCAGCACTCAGGAGCTAGCGGGGGGGCTTGAGACCCAGTACTTC
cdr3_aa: CASTQELAGGLETQYF

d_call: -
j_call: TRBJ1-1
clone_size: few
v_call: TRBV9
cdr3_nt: TGTGCCAGCAGCGTAGCTCAACAGATGAACACTGAAGCTTTCTTT
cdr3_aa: CASSVAQQMNTEAFF

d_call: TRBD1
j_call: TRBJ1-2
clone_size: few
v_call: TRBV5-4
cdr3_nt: TGTGCCAGCAGCTGGGACAGCGGAGAGGGCTACACCTTC
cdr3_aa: CASSWDSGEGYTF

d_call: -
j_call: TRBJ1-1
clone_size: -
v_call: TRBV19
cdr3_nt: TGTGCCAGTAGTATAGTGTGGGGCCAGAACACTGAAGCTTTCTTT
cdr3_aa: CASSIVWGQNTEAFF

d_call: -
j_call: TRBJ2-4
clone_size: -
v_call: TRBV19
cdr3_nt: TGTGCCAGTAATTCACCGGACAGTTACAAAAACATTCAGTACTTC
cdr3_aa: CASNSPDSYKNIQYF

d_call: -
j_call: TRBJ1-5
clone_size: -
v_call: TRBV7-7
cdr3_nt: TGTGCTAGCAGCTTAGGCATCAATCTGTCCCAGCATTTT
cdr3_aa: CASSLGINLSQHF

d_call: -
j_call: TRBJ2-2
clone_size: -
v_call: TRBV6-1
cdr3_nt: TGTGCCAGCAGTGAACAACTCAGGGCCGGCACCGGGGAGCTGTTTTTT
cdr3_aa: CASSEQLRAGTGELFF

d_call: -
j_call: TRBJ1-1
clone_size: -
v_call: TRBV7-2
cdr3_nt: TGTGCCAGCAGCCTTTACACCAGAGGGTGGGCTTTCTTT
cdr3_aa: CASSLYTRGWAFF

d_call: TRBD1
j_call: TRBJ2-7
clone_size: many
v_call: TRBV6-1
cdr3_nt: TGTGCCAGCAGTGAAGCGACAGGGTACTACGAGCAGTACTTC
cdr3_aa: CASSEATGYYEQYF

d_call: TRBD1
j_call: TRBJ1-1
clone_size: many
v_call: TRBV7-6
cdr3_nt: TGTGCCAGCAGCTCCCGACAGGGGAGGAGAGCTGAAGCTTTCTTT
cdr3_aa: CASSSRQGRRAEAFF

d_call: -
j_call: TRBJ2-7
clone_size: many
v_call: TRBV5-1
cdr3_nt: TGCGCCAGCAGCCCAGACTCCAAGCCGTGGGAGCAGTACTTC
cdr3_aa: CASSPDSKPWEQYF

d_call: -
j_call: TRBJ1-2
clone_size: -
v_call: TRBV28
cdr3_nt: TGTGCCAGCAATCGAGTTAACTATGGCTACACCTTC
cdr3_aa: CASNRVNYGYTF

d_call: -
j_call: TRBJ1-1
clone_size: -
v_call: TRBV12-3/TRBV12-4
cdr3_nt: TGTGCCAGCAGTTTGTTGGGGGAGTTGAACACTGAAGCTTTCTTT
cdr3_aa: CASSLLGELNTEAFF

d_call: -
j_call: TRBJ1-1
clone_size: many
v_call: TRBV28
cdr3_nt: TGTGCCAGCAGTCCCTCCTGGGGGGGGATGAACACTGAAGCTTTCTTT
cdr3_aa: CASSPSWGGMNTEAFF

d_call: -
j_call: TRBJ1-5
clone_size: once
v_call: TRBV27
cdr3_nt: TGTGCCAGCAGTTCATCTCAGGGGTATAGCAATCAGCCCCAGCATTTT
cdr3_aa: CASSSSQGYSNQPQHF

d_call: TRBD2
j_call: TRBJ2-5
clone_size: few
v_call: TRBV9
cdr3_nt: TGTGCCAGCAGCGTAGCCGGGGGGGTCCAAGAGACCCAGTACTTC
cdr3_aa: CASSVAGGVQETQYF

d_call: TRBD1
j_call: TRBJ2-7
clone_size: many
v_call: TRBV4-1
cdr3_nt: TGCGCCAGCAGCCAAGAACGCAGGGGGCGGACGTTCGACAACGAGCAGTACTTC
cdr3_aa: CASSQERRGRTFDNEQYF

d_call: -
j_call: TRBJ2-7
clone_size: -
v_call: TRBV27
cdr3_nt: TGTGCCAGCAGTTCCGCGAACAAGTTGTACGAGCAGTACTTC
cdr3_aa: CASSSANKLYEQYF

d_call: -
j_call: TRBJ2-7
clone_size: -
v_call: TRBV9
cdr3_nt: TGTGCCAGCAGTACCGGGACCGCGGTCGGCGAGCAGTACTTC
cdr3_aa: CASSTGTAVGEQYF

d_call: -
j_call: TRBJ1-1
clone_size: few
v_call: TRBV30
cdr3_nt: TGTGCCTGGAAACCCGCCCCGGGACACCACACTGAAGCTTTCTTT
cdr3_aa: CAWKPAPGHHTEAFF